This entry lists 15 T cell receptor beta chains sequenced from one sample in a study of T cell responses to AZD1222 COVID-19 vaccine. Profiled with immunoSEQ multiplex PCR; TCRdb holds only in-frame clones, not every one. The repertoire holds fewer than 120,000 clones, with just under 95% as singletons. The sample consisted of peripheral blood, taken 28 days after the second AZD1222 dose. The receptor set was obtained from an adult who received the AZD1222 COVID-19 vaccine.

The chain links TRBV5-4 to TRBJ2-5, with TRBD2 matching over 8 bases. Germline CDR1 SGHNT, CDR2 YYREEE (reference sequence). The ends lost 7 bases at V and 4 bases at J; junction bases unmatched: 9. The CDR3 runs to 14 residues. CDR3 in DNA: TGTGCCAGCTGGTCCCTTGCGGGGGGAGAGACCCAGTACTTC. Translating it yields CASWSLAGGETQYF.

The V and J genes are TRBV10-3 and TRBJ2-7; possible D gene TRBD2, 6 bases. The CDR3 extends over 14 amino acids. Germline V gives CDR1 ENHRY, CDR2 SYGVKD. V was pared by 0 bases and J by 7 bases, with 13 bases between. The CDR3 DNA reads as TGTGCCATCAGTGAGTCGCGGGACCGATGGGAGCAGTACTTC. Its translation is CAISESRDRWEQYF.

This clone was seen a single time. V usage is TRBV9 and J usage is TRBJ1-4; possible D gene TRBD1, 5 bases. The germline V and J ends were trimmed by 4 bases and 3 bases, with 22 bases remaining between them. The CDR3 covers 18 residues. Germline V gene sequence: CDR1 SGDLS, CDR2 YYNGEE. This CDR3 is CASSPTWGRGRPNEKLFF. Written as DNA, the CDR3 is TGTGCCAGCAGCCCCACGTGGGGACGCGGCCGTCCTAATGAAAAACTGTTTTTT.

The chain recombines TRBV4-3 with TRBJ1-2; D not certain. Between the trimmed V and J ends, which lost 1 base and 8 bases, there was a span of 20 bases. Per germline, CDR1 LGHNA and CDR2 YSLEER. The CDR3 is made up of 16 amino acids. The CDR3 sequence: CASSQAPLQVYGGYTF. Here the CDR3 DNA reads TGCGCCAGCAGCCAAGCTCCGCTACAAGTCTATGGAGGCTACACCTTC.

The CDR3 is CASSPGAATTNEKLFF. The CDR3 DNA follows: TGTGCCAGCTCACCTGGGGCGGCTACAACTAATGAAAAACTGTTTTTT. J is TRBJ1-4 and V is TRBV18; D is possibly TRBD1 (5 bases). The CDR3 runs to 16 residues. Germline V CDR1 and CDR2: KGHSH, LQKENI. Deletions cut 3 bases from V and 0 bases from J, with 11 bases between.

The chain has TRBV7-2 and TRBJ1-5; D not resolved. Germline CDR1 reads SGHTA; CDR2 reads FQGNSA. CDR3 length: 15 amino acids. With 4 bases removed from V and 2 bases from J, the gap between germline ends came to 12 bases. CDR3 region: CASSSVWGGNQPQHF. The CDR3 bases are TGTGCCAGCAGCTCTGTTTGGGGTGGCAATCAGCCCCAGCATTTT.

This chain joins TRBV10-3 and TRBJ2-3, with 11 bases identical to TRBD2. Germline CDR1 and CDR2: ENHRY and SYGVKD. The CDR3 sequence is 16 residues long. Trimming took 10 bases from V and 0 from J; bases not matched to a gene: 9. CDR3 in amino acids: CATNPSGGSSTDTQYF. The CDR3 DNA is TGTGCCACCAATCCTAGCGGGGGGTCTAGCACAGATACGCAGTATTTT.

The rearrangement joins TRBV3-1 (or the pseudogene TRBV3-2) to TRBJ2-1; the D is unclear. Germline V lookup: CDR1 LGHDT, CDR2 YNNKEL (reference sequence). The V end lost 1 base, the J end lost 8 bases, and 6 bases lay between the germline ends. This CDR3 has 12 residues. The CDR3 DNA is TGTGCCAGCAGCCAAGTGCCCTATGAGCAGTTCTTC. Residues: CASSQVPYEQFF.

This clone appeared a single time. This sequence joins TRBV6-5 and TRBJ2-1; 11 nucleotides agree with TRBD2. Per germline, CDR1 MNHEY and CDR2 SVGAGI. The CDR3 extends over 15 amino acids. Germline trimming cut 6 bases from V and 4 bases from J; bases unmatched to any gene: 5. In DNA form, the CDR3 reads TGTGCCAGCAGACTAGCGGGGGTGACATACAATGAGCAGTTCTTC. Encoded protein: CASRLAGVTYNEQFF.

The CDR3 spells CASSQDVLGEKLFF. CDR3 coding DNA: TGTGCCAGCAGCCAAGACGTACTGGGTGAAAAACTGTTTTTT. V gene TRBV3-1 (or the pseudogene TRBV3-2) combines with J gene TRBJ1-4; D ambiguous. CDR3 length: 14 amino acids. V lost 0 bases, J lost 7 bases, and 9 bases lay in between. Germline CDR1 reads LGHDT; CDR2 reads YNNKEL (reference sequence).

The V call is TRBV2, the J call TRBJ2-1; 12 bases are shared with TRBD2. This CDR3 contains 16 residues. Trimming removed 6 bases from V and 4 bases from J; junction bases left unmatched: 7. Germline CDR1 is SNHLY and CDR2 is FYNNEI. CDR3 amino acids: CASRLLTSGGYNEQFF. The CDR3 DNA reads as TGTGCCAGCAGGCTCCTCACTAGCGGGGGGTACAATGAGCAGTTCTTC.

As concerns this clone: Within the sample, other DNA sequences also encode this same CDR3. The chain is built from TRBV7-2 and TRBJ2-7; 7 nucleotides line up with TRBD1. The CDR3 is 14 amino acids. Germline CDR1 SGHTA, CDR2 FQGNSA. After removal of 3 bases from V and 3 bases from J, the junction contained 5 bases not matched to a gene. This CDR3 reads CASSFRDRVYEQYF. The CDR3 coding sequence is TGTGCCAGCAGCTTTCGGGACAGAGTCTACGAGCAGTACTTC.

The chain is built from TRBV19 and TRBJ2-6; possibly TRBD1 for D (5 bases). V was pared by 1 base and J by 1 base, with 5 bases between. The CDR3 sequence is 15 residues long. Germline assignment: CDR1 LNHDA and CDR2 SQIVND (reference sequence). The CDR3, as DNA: TGTGCCAGTAGTATAGCAGGGTCTGGGGCCAACGTCCTGACTTTC. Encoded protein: CASSIAGSGANVLTF.

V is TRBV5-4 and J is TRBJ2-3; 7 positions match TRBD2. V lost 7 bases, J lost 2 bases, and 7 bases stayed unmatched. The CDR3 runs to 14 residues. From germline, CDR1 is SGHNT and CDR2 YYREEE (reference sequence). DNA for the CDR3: TGTGCCAGCGGGCGGGCGGGGGTCACAGATACGCAGTATTTT. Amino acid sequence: CASGRAGVTDTQYF.

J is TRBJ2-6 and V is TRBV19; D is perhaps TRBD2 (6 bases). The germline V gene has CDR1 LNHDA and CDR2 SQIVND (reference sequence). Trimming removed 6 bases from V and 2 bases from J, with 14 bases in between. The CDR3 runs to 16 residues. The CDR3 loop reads CASRRGSITGANVLTF. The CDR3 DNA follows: TGTGCCAGTAGGCGGGGATCCATTACTGGGGCCAACGTCCTGACTTTC.